Listed below are T cell receptor beta chains from one sample, sequenced in a study of cytomegalovirus exposure and HLA in healthy donors. The assay was immunoSEQ multiplex PCR, and TCRdb's table has in-frame clones only and misses some. The table includes 100,000 to 150,000 clones, around three quarters detected once. Sequences were obtained from PBMCs. The origin of the receptors is a female donor in good health and CMV-seronegative. Each CDR3 is given without its conserved first and last residue. Fields, in order: V gene, CDR3 protein.

V gene: TRBV11-2
CDR3 protein: ASSPGQTYEQY

V gene: TRBV5-4
CDR3 protein: ASSLGQRSGGVGEQF

V gene: TRBV28
CDR3 protein: ASSHDRVRSSDGYT

V gene: TRBV28
CDR3 protein: ASSSGTPSYEQY

V gene: TRBV11-2
CDR3 protein: ASSLASQQETQY

V gene: TRBV6-1
CDR3 protein: ASRGSLTYEQY

V gene: TRBV2
CDR3 protein: ASNEGARETQY

V gene: TRBV18
CDR3 protein: ASSRTGGTGNTIY

V gene: TRBV28
CDR3 protein: ASRSGGGGNYEQY

V gene: TRBV27
CDR3 protein: ASARSQGRNEQY

V gene: TRBV5-5
CDR3 protein: ASSKGSYNEQF

V gene: TRBV5-8
CDR3 protein: ASRAAGRGHQPQH

V gene: TRBV9
CDR3 protein: ASSPLAGGSTGELF

V gene: TRBV18
CDR3 protein: ASSPATGLNQPQH

V gene: TRBV5-1
CDR3 protein: ASSLGQQETQY

V gene: TRBV18
CDR3 protein: ASSRTGALGETQY

V gene: TRBV7-9
CDR3 protein: ASSIVTGTGFLGTQY

V gene: TRBV5-1
CDR3 protein: ASSWEVPYNEQF

V gene: TRBV29-1
CDR3 protein: SVDLGYEQY

V gene: TRBV12-5
CDR3 protein: ASAGQTNTGELF

V gene: TRBV7-9
CDR3 protein: ASSQIGGEGQPQH

V gene: TRBV5-4
CDR3 protein: ASSFGVGQANNYGYT

V gene: TRBV7-9
CDR3 protein: ASRLTDGTDTQY

V gene: TRBV25-1
CDR3 protein: ASSDSKGQGHQETQY

V gene: TRBV11-2
CDR3 protein: ASSLGANTEAF

V gene: TRBV5-4
CDR3 protein: ASSLDGTRGNEQF

V gene: TRBV7-2
CDR3 protein: ASSLGVLGELF

V gene: TRBV11-2
CDR3 protein: ASSLDHVSGYPYEQY

V gene: TRBV9
CDR3 protein: ASSGGLPNSYEQY

V gene: TRBV5-4
CDR3 protein: ATLAGTSGGLPSETQY

V gene: TRBV19
CDR3 protein: ASSIKTVANSPLH

V gene: TRBV18
CDR3 protein: ASSPAGLAGGSSYNEQF

V gene: TRBV2
CDR3 protein: ASSQTRTASGDTIY

V gene: TRBV6-6
CDR3 protein: ASRTGGNQPQH

V gene: TRBV2
CDR3 protein: ASSEGGQGAGYT

V gene: TRBV5-4
CDR3 protein: ASSLGASGTYEQY

V gene: TRBV6-5
CDR3 protein: ASSSLQANYGYT

V gene: TRBV27
CDR3 protein: ASSRHPNTEAF

V gene: TRBV5-1
CDR3 protein: ASSGEGYGYT

V gene: TRBV5-1
CDR3 protein: ASSFGGTYNEQF

V gene: TRBV11-2
CDR3 protein: ASSLGGRLGYGYT

V gene: TRBV5-1
CDR3 protein: ASGTGTAQETQY